The 21 T cell receptor beta chains reported below all come from one sample, sequenced in a study of CD8 T cells in ankylosing spondylitis. Whole-study findings and limits: Ankylosing spondylitis blood appeared to carry a characteristic TCR beta motif of several highly homologous variants.

These receptors are not linked to any known antigen. TCRdb processed the 5' RACE reads anew with MiXCR; each CDR3 protein has one entry. The top ten clones hold approximately 15% of a sample with about 220,000 distinct CDR3 sequences, approximately 7.3% of them seen once. The specimen sequenced was blood, either unsorted or a sorted T cell fraction (not recorded which). These receptors were obtained from a male donor with ankylosing spondylitis.

This clonotype showed up many times. This chain joins TRBV7-8 and TRBJ2-7, with TRBD2 identical over 10 bases. The CDR3 sequence is 15 residues long. The junction had 4 bases not matched to a gene; V was cut back by 4 bases and J by 1 base. Germline V gene sequence: CDR1 SGHVS, CDR2 FQNEAQ. This chain's CDR3 is CASSYSSGSSYEQYF. CDR3 nucleotides: TGTGCCAGCAGCTATTCTAGCGGGAGTTCCTACGAGCAGTACTTC.

This clonotype showed up many times. The chain is built from TRBV4-2 and TRBJ1-2; D unclear. There are 13 residues in the CDR3. The ends were cut back, 3 bases at V and 7 bases at J, with 12 bases in the middle. Per the germline V gene, CDR1 is LGHNA and CDR2 is YNFKEQ. For the CDR3, the DNA is TGTGCCAGCAGCCAGCTGTCCTTGGCTGGCTACACCTTC. Its protein is CASSQLSLAGYTF.

There are many counts of this clonotype. The V call is TRBV4-3, the J call TRBJ1-1; D possibly corresponds to TRBD1 (5 bases). V dropped 2 bases and J dropped 1 base, with 11 bases sitting between them. The germline gives CDR1 LGHNA, CDR2 YSLEER. The CDR3 is made up of 15 amino acids. The CDR3, as DNA: TGCGCCAGCAGCCAAAGTCCCACAGGGAACACTGAAGCTTTCTTT. As protein: CASSQSPTGNTEAFF.

This clonotype was counted ten times or more. The rearrangement links TRBV20-1 to TRBJ2-7; D is possibly TRBD2 (5 bases). The CDR3 has 14 residues. Looked up from germline, CDR1 is DFQATT and CDR2 is SNEGSKA (reference sequence). Trimming shortened V by 3 bases and J by 4 bases, and 16 bases separated the two germline ends. CDR3 in amino acids: CSARVSWGAYEQYF. The CDR3 DNA follows: TGCAGTGCTAGGGTATCCTGGGGAGCGTACGAGCAGTACTTC.

This clonotype was found many times. The chain couples TRBV24-1 to TRBJ2-1; 13 positions match TRBD2. Germline values: CDR1 KGHDR, CDR2 SFDVKD. V dropped 0 bases and J dropped 0; count of bases not matched to a gene: 4. The CDR3 contains 19 residues. The CDR3 DNA is TGTGCCACCAGTGATTTGACCTGGACTAGCGGGGGCTCCTACAATGAGCAGTTCTTC. Amino acids: CATSDLTWTSGGSYNEQFF.

In its sample, this clonotype was seen many times. The chain combines TRBV15 with TRBJ2-2; 8 nucleotides match TRBD1. The CDR3 extends over 16 amino acids. J was trimmed by 4 bases and V by 1 base; bases with no gene match: 5. Germline CDR1 and CDR2: LNHNV and YYDKDF (reference sequence). The CDR3: CATSRGRGRGTGELFF. For the CDR3, the DNA is TGTGCCACCAGCAGAGGCAGGGGGCGAGGCACCGGGGAGCTGTTTTTT.

This clonotype was observed at least ten times. The CDR3 spells CASSVGGTYEQYF. The CDR3 coding sequence is TGTGCCAGCAGCGTAGGGGGGACCTACGAGCAGTACTTC. The chain employs TRBV9 and TRBJ2-7, with D possibly called TRBD1 or TRBD2 (5 bases each). Between the trimmed V and J ends, which lost 0 bases and 2 bases, there was a span of 6 bases. The CDR3 runs 13 residues. Per germline, CDR1 SGDLS and CDR2 YYNGEE.

This clonotype came up many times. The rearrangement joins TRBV27 to TRBJ2-3; 14 bases line up with TRBD2. V lost 6 bases to trimming and J lost 3 bases; unmatched junction nucleotides: 8. CDR1 is MNHEY, CDR2 SMNVEV, per germline (reference sequence). The CDR3 length is 17 residues. CDR3 coding DNA: TGTGCCAGCAGACTGACTAGCGGGGGGGCGGGGACAGATACGCAGTATTTT. Encoded protein: CASRLTSGGAGTDTQYF.

This clonotype has a count of ten or more. The V gene is TRBV10-3, the J gene TRBJ1-1; 9 nucleotides align to TRBD1. The CDR3 totals 11 residues. CDR1 and CDR2 from the germline V gene are ENHRY and SYGVKD. J gave up 6 bases and V 10 bases, and 3 bases lay outside the gene matches. CDR3 amino acids: CATRTGAEAFF. Written as DNA, the CDR3 is TGTGCCACCCGGACAGGGGCTGAAGCTTTCTTT.

This chain joins TRBV7-9 and TRBJ2-7; no firm D call. CDR3 size: 14 residues. V lost 1 base, J lost 1 base, and 8 bases lay in between. Germline V gene data show CDR1 as SEHNR and CDR2 as FQNEAQ (reference sequence). CDR3 coding DNA: TGTGCCAGCAGCTTAGTCTCCGAGTCCTACGAGCAGTACTTC. Protein sequence: CASSLVSESYEQYF.

The chain joins TRBV7-8 to TRBJ1-1, with a weak D call TRBD1 (5 bases). CDR3 length: 16 amino acids. Germline V lookup: CDR1 SGHVS, CDR2 FQNEAQ. V gave up 2 bases and J gave up 0 bases, with 13 bases separating them. CDR3 loop: CASSLKTGTLNTEAFF. Here the CDR3 DNA reads TGTGCCAGCAGCTTAAAGACCGGGACCTTGAACACTGAAGCTTTCTTT. Based on the CDR3 plus reference TRBV7-8 and TRBJ1-1, the full variable domain is GAGVSQSPRYKVAKRGQDVALRCDPISGHVSLFWYQQALGQGPEFLTYFQNEAQLDKSGLPSDRFFAERPEGSVSTLKIQRTQQEDSAVYLCASSLKTGTLNTEAFFGQGTRLTVV.

This clonotype has only a few counts. An end of the junction does not agree with germline; a read error may underlie this. The V call is TRBV5-8, the J call TRBJ2-7; D unclear. CDR3 length: 10 residues. Germline V gene sequence: CDR1 SGHTS, CDR2 YDEGEE. The CDR3 DNA follows: TGTGCCAGCAGCTTGAGCGTCATCAACTTC. Encoded protein: CASSLSVINF. The full variable domain, its missing parts supplied by reference TRBV5-8 and TRBJ2-7, is EAGVTQSPTHLIKTRGQQATLRCSPISGHTSVYWYQQALGLGLQFLLWYDEGEERNRGNFPPRFSGRQFPNYSSELNVNALELEDSALYLCASSLSVINFGPGTRLTVT.

This clonotype has at least ten counts. As DNA, the CDR3 is TGTGCCAGCAGCCAAGGTCCCGCAGCCTACTCCTACGAGCAGTACTTC. Its translation: CASSQGPAAYSYEQYF. This chain uses TRBV3-1 with TRBJ2-7; D unresolved. Germline CDR1 is LGHDT and CDR2 is YNNKEL (reference sequence). This CDR3 is 16 amino acids long. V gave up 1 base and J gave up 0 bases, with 13 bases separating them.

This clonotype was counted only a few times. The chain is built from TRBV28 and TRBJ2-7; no clear D gene. Trimming left V 1 base short and J 0 bases short, with 19 bases between. Per the germline V gene, CDR1 is MDHEN and CDR2 is SYDVKM. CDR3 length: 18 amino acids. The CDR3 protein is CASSLSGGVVGSSYEQYF. The CDR3 bases are TGTGCCAGCAGTTTATCAGGTGGGGTGGTTGGTAGCTCCTACGAGCAGTACTTC.

This chain connects TRBV4-2 to TRBJ2-5; the D is unclear. Germline CDR1 LGHNA, CDR2 YNFKEQ. The CDR3 runs 16 residues. Trimming took off 3 bases at V and 3 bases at J, with 17 bases between the two ends. DNA of the CDR3: TGTGCCAGCAGCCAGCTTACCAGCGCGGCCGAAGAGACCCAGTACTTC. This gives the protein CASSQLTSAAEETQYF.

This clonotype was seen many times. This chain links TRBV9 with TRBJ2-1, with D possibly matching TRBD1 (5 bases). The germline V gene encodes CDR1 SGDLS and CDR2 YYNGEE. CDR3 length: 14 amino acids. V lost 3 bases, J lost 8 bases, and 15 bases lay in between. The CDR3 DNA reads as TGTGCCAGCAGCGAGTTAGGGGCGCTGGATGAGCAGTTCTTC. This sequence encodes CASSELGALDEQFF.

This clonotype has at least ten counts. This chain joins TRBV4-3 and TRBJ2-2, with TRBD2 as a possible D gene (6 bases). Per the germline V gene, CDR1 is LGHNA and CDR2 is YSLEER. The CDR3 extends over 14 amino acids. The V and J ends lost 3 bases and 1 base respectively, with 6 bases between them. CDR3 in DNA: TGCGCCAGCAGCCAGGGACTGAACACCGGGGAGCTGTTTTTT. This codes for CASSQGLNTGELFF.

Ten or more counts support this clonotype. The gene calls are TRBV2 and TRBJ2-1; a weak D match, TRBD1 (5 bases). The germline CDR1 and CDR2 sequences are SNHLY and FYNNEI. There are 12 residues in the CDR3. Deletions cut 3 bases from V and 8 bases from J, with 8 bases between. This chain's CDR3 is CASSDIRDEQFF. The CDR3, as DNA: TGTGCCAGCAGTGATATCAGGGATGAGCAGTTCTTC.

This clonotype appeared many times. V and J are TRBV29-1 and TRBJ1-2, with D unresolved. V lost 3 bases to trimming and J lost 7 bases, with 0 bases between them. The CDR3 has 8 amino acids. CDR1 and CDR2 from the germline V gene are SQVTM and ANQGSEA. Written as DNA, the CDR3 is TGCAGCGTTGATGGCTACACCTTC. This codes for CSVDGYTF.

The sample holds a few counts of this clonotype. The V call is TRBV7-2, the J call TRBJ1-6; D perhaps matches TRBD1 (5 bases). Germline loops: CDR1 SGHTA, CDR2 FQGNSA. The CDR3 has 16 amino acids. The germline V and J ends were trimmed by 0 bases and 8 bases, with 14 bases remaining between them. The CDR3 is CASSLAPGAWDSPLHF. The CDR3 DNA is TGTGCCAGCAGCTTAGCGCCCGGGGCTTGGGATTCACCCCTCCACTTT.

This clonotype was seen repeatedly, ten times or more. V usage is TRBV9 and J usage is TRBJ2-1; the D call may be TRBD1 or TRBD2 (5 bases each). The germline V and J ends were trimmed by 0 bases and 8 bases, with 15 bases remaining between them. This CDR3 region has 15 residues. The germline V gene has CDR1 SGDLS and CDR2 YYNGEE. The CDR3 DNA reads as TGTGCCAGCAGCGTAGGGGGGTCCCCTTACCATGAGCAGTTCTTC. Amino acid sequence: CASSVGGSPYHEQFF. Complete variable domain (other parts from reference TRBV9 and TRBJ2-1): DSGVTQTPKHLITATGQRVTLRCSPRSGDLSVYWYQQSLDQGLQFLIQYYNGEERAKGNILERFSAQQFPDLHSELNLSSLELGDSALYFCASSVGGSPYHEQFFGPGTRLTVL.